This TCR beta chain is drawn from a study of T-cell memory formation after mild COVID-19. Findings and caveats of the study: CD4+ contracting clones lay mainly in CM and EM, CD8+ ones in EMRA.

MiXCR, run by TCRdb on the 5' RACE reads, gives a single entry per CDR3 protein. Of approximately 300,000 distinct CDR3 sequences listed, 15% to 20% were seen once; the top ten hold approximately 20%. This clonotype was detected a few times. Its target is not known. Sequencing was carried out using PBMCs or a T cell subset sorted from them (not recorded which). This TCR derives from a man in his late teens or twenties who had mild COVID-19 (a few samples of this study predate the infection). Cell type and time point are not known.

CDR3 sequence reads: CASSLAVYAGELFF. The CDR3 DNA follows: TGTGCCAGCAGTTTAGCGGTTTACGCCGGGGAGCTGTTTTTT. This sequence joins TRBV28 and TRBJ2-2; D is undetermined. The CDR3 contains 14 residues. Per germline, CDR1 MDHEN and CDR2 SYDVKM. Trimming cost V 2 bases and J 6 bases, with 10 bases left between them.